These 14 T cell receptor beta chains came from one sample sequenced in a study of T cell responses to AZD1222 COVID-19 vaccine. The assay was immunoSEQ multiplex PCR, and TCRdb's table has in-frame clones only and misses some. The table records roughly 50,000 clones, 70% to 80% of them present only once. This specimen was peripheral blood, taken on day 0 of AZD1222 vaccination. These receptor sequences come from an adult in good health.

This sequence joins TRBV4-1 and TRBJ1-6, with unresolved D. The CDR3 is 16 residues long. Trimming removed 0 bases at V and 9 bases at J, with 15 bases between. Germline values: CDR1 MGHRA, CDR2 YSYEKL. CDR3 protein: CASSQDPRGRSSPLHF. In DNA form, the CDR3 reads TGCGCCAGCAGCCAAGATCCCCGGGGTCGGAGTTCACCCCTCCACTTT.

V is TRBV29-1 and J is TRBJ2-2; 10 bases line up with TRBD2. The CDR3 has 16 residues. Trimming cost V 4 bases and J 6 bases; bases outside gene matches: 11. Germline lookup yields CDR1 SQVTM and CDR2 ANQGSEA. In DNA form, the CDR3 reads TGCAGCGTTGGGCTGGCCGGGACTAGCGATCCCGGGGAGCTGTTTTTT. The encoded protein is CSVGLAGTSDPGELFF.

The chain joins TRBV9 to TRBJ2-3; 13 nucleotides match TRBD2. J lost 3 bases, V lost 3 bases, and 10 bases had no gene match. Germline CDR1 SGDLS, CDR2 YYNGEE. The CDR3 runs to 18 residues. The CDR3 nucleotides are TGTGCCAGCAGCGCGCACGGGACTAGCGGGAAAAAGACAGATACGCAGTATTTT. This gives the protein CASSAHGTSGKKTDTQYF.

CDR3 loop: CASSLGVYTNTEAFF. The DNA of the CDR3 is TGTGCCAGTAGTCTTGGGGTCTATACGAACACTGAAGCTTTCTTT. This chain links TRBV19 with TRBJ1-1; no clear D. V shed 5 bases and J shed 1 base, with 14 bases lying between them. Germline assignment: CDR1 LNHDA and CDR2 SQIVND (reference sequence). The CDR3 is 15 amino acids.

The CDR3 protein is CASSEEAGYNYGYTF. DNA of the CDR3: TGTGCCAGCAGTGAAGAGGCAGGGTACAACTATGGCTACACCTTC. The rearrangement joins TRBV2 to TRBJ1-2; a weak D match, TRBD1 (5 bases). V was clipped by 1 base and J by 2 bases, with 11 bases between them. The CDR3 runs 15 residues. Germline CDR1 reads SNHLY; CDR2 reads FYNNEI.

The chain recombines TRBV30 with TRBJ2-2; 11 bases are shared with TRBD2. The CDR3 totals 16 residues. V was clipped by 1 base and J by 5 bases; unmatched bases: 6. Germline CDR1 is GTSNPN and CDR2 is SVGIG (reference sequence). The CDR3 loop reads CAWSGLAGGRTGELFF. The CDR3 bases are TGTGCCTGGAGTGGGTTAGCGGGAGGGCGGACCGGGGAGCTGTTTTTT.

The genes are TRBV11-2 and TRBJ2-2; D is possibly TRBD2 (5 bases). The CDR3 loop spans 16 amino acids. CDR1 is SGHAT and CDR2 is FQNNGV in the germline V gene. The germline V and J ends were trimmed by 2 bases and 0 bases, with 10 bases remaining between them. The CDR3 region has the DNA TGTGCCAGCAGCTTACAGGCGGGTTCGAACACCGGGGAGCTGTTTTTT. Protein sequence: CASSLQAGSNTGELFF.

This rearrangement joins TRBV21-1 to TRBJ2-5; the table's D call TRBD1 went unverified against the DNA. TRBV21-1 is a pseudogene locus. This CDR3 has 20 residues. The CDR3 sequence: CASTGTGEYVITSKIETQYF. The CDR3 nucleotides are TGTGCCAGCACCGGGACAGGGGAGTATGTTATAACTAGTAAGATCGAGACCCAGTACTTC.

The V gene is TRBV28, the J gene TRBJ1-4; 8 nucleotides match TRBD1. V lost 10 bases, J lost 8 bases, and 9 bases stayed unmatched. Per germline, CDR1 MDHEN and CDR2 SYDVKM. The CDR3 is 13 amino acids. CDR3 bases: TGTGCCATTAGACAGGGGATCAGGGAAAAACTGTTTTTT. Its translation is CAIRQGIREKLFF. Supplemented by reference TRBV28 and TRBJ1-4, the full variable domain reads DVKVTQSSRYLVKRTGEKVFLECVQDMDHENMFWYRQDPGLGLRLIYFSYDVKMKEKGDIPEGYSVSREKKERFSLILESASTNQTSMYLCAIRQGIREKLFFGSGTQLSVL.

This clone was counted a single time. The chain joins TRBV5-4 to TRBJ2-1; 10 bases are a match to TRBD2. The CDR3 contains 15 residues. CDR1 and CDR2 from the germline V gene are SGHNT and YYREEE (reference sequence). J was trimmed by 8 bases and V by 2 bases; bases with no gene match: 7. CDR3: CASSFRSGRGDEQFF. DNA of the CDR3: TGTGCCAGCAGCTTTCGGAGCGGGAGGGGTGATGAGCAGTTCTTC.

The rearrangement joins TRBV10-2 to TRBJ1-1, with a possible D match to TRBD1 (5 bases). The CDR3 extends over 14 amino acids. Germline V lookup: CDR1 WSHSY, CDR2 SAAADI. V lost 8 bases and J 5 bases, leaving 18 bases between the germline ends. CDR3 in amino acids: CASHSTAGGTEAFF. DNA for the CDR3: TGCGCCAGCCATTCGACAGCGGGGGGAACTGAAGCTTTCTTT.

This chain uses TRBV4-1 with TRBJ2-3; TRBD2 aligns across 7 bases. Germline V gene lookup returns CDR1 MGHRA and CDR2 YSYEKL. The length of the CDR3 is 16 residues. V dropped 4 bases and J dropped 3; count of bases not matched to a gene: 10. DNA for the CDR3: TGCGCCAGCAGCCTCCGCGGGAGTTCGTTTACAGATACGCAGTATTTT. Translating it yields CASSLRGSSFTDTQYF.

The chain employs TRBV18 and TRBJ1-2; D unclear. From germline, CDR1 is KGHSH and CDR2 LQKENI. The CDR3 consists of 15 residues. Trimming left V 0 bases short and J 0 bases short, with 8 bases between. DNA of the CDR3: TGTGCCAGCTCACCACCTTCTGGAACTAACTATGGCTACACCTTC. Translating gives CASSPPSGTNYGYTF.

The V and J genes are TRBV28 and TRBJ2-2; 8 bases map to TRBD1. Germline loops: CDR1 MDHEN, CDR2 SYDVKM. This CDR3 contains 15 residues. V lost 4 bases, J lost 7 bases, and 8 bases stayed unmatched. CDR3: CASSSPTGAFGELFF. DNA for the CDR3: TGTGCCAGCAGTTCCCCGACAGGGGCTTTCGGGGAGCTGTTTTTT. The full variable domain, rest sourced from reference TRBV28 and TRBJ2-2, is DVKVTQSSRYLVKRTGEKVFLECVQDMDHENMFWYRQDPGLGLRLIYFSYDVKMKEKGDIPEGYSVSREKKERFSLILESASTNQTSMYLCASSSPTGAFGELFFGEGSRLTVL.